This entry lists 4 T cell receptor beta chains sequenced from one sample in a study of T cells in Graves' hyperthyroidism and ophthalmopathy. The investigators amplified TCR beta CDR3 regions from RNA transcripts. In the first-round RT-PCR of the TCR CDR3, the HTBI primer set was used. TCRdb reprocessed the multiplex PCR reads via MiXCR and lists one record per CDR3 protein. The sample lists fewer than 300,000 distinct CDR3 sequences; roughly 15% were seen once. The material sequenced was blood. Source of these receptors: a woman aged 45 to 65 with Graves' hyperthyroidism that later progressed to Graves' ophthalmopathy.

In its sample, this clonotype was seen many times. The J gene is TRBJ2-2, the V gene TRBV12-3 or TRBV12-4, with D perhaps being TRBD1 or TRBD2 (5 bases each). The CDR3 covers 15 residues. V gave up 5 bases and J gave up 6 bases, with 16 bases separating them. The CDR3 nucleotides read TGTGCCAGCAGTATCTCGGGACCTTGGGCCGGGGAGCTGTTTTTT. Its protein is CASSISGPWAGELFF.

This clonotype was detected ten times or more. The chain combines TRBV28 with TRBJ1-1; D ambiguous. This CDR3 spans 13 amino acids. V was pared by 6 bases and J by 1 base, with 9 bases between. Germline CDR1 MDHEN, CDR2 SYDVKM. CDR3 in amino acids: CASRENGNTEAFF. The CDR3 coding sequence is TGTGCCAGCAGGGAGAATGGGAACACTGAAGCTTTCTTT.

This chain links TRBV7-9 with TRBJ2-5; the D gene is possibly TRBD2 (6 bases). This CDR3 contains 12 residues. Germline-derived CDR1 and CDR2 are SEHNR and FQNEAQ (reference sequence). V lost 8 bases and J lost 5, with 12 bases in between. CDR3 coding DNA: TGTGCCAGCGGGGGGACGAGGGAGACCCAGTACTTC. Translating it yields CASGGTRETQYF.

This clonotype was recorded many times. The rearrangement links TRBV5-1 to TRBJ1-1; D remains ambiguous. Germline loops: CDR1 SGHRS, CDR2 YFSETQ. V lost 5 bases to trimming and J lost 0 bases, with 11 bases between them. CDR3 size: 14 residues. CDR3 loop: CASRRDGLNTEAFF. The CDR3 coding sequence is TGCGCCAGCAGGCGCGACGGCCTGAACACTGAAGCTTTCTTT.